This T cell receptor (beta chain) comes out of a study of Graves' ophthalmopathy and Graves' hyperthyroidism. From RNA, the CDR3 regions of TCR beta chains were amplified and sequenced. RT-PCR was first run with HTBI primers, then multiplex PCR in a second round. One entry per CDR3 protein results from TCRdb running MiXCR on the multiplex PCR reads. The sample has just over 600,000 distinct CDR3 sequences; about a fifth are singletons. The V end was cut by 7 bases, the J end by 1 base, with 2 bases between. The CDR3 is made up of 11 amino acids. Germline-derived CDR1 and CDR2 are MNHNS and SASEGT. V and J are TRBV6-1 and TRBJ1-5, with D unclear. The sample consisted of peripheral blood. This receptor was identified in a young woman with stable Graves' hyperthyroidism. Some clones in this sample may be carry-over from other donors' samples. The CDR3, as DNA: TGTGCCAGCATGAGCAATCAGCCCCAGCATTTT. It translates to CASMSNQPQHF.